The entry below gives a single T cell receptor beta chain sequence along with its context. This record comes from a study of blood T cell repertoires in COVID-19. As for the study in general: Both acute and convalescent COVID-19 samples were obtained from the United States, Italy and Spain. Sources were T cells, B-cell-depleted T cells, or PBMCs; the material itself was cDNA or gDNA.

As processed by the authors: Researchers report that nucleated cell counts were estimated from reference gene primer amplification. Sequenced by immunoSEQ multiplex PCR; TCRdb stores in-frame clones only, minus some. The V and J calls and clone size were taken over from that table, and D and trimming were inferred from the DNA. Of approximately 190,000 clones in the sample, roughly four fifths were seen once. Looked up from germline, CDR1 is SGHNT and CDR2 is YYREEE (reference sequence). V lost 10 bases, J lost 1 base, and 14 bases lay in between. This CDR3 has 13 amino acids. The sequenced sample consisted of peripheral blood. This sequence joins TRBV5-4 and TRBJ1-1, with D unresolved. The TCR comes from a man aged 25 to 40 with active or convalescent COVID-19. The CDR3 protein is CAFRGLENTEAFF. The CDR3 DNA is TGTGCCTTCAGAGGGCTTGAGAACACTGAAGCTTTCTTT.